This TCR beta chain was documented in a study of blood T cell repertoires in COVID-19. Across the whole study: The origin of the acute and convalescent COVID-19 samples was the United States, Italy and Spain. Nucleic acid was either cDNA or gDNA, and it came from T cells, B-cell-depleted T cells, or PBMCs.

Germline V gives CDR1 LNHNV, CDR2 YYDKDF (reference sequence). V lost 2 bases and J lost 4, with 14 bases in between. The CDR3 totals 15 residues. Only in-frame clones appear in the TCRdb table, and some are missing; sequencing was by immunoSEQ multiplex PCR. The data contain roughly 140,000 clones, approximately 80% of them seen just once; the ten biggest clones take up approximately 9.5%. The sequenced material came from peripheral blood. The V call is TRBV15, the J call TRBJ1-1; D gene uncertain. This TCR was sampled from a woman of 80 years or more in a cohort sampled during active or convalescent COVID-19. The CDR3 coding sequence is TGTGCCACCAGCAGACCGACCAGCGAGGGCACTGAAGCTTTCTTT. This sequence encodes CATSRPTSEGTEAFF.